This T cell receptor beta chain was profiled in a study of human T cells and chemical hapten exposure. Unfractionated whole blood was the source from which total RNA was extracted. This CDR3 region has 16 residues. Trimming at V came to 2 bases and at J to 6 bases, leaving 8 bases not matched to a gene. Germline V gene data show CDR1 as MNHEY and CDR2 as SMNVEV (reference sequence). It was the library that attached unique molecular identifiers to individual cDNA molecules. One entry per CDR3 protein results from TCRdb running MiXCR on the reads. The sample consists of more than 100,000 distinct CDR3 sequences, approximately 9% of them appearing once.

The V call is TRBV27, the J call TRBJ1-1, with TRBD1 matching 11 bases. Sequencing input: whole blood. This receptor was obtained from a human donor in good health. Some clones in this sample may be carry-over from other donors' samples. CDR3 sequence: CASSLRRDRGIAEAFF. CDR3 bases: TGTGCCAGCAGTTTACGACGGGACAGGGGGATTGCTGAAGCTTTCTTT.